This passage covers 28 T cell receptor beta chains from one sample sequenced in a study of T-cell reconstitution after alpha-beta-depleted transplantation in children. Preparing the TCRbeta library involved the use of unique molecular identifiers. MiXCR was run by TCRdb on the PCR reads, yielding one entry per CDR3 protein. The sample contains a few hundred thousand distinct CDR3 sequences, about 12% of which appear only once. The sample was PBMCs from the stem cell graft donor, taken from the stem cell graft. The receptors come from a human donor who donated a stem cell graft to a child with combined immunodeficiency.

In its sample, this clonotype was seen many times. This sequence joins TRBV7-9 and TRBJ2-7; no firm D call. Germline values: CDR1 SEHNR, CDR2 FQNEAQ (reference sequence). Trimming took off 1 base at V and 1 base at J, with 8 bases between the two ends. The CDR3 runs to 14 residues. This CDR3 reads CASSLVGLSYEQYF. The CDR3, as DNA: TGTGCCAGCAGCTTAGTCGGGTTATCCTACGAGCAGTACTTC.

The CDR3 region is CASSSPRPGLAVYEQYF. CDR3 bases: TGTGCCAGCAGTTCTCCCAGGCCGGGACTAGCGGTCTACGAGCAGTACTTC. This rearrangement joins TRBV12-3 or TRBV12-4 to TRBJ2-7; 11 bases are a match to TRBD2. The CDR3 extends over 17 amino acids. V lost 4 bases, J lost 3 bases, and 11 bases stayed unmatched.

This clonotype was observed a handful of times. The chain recombines TRBV6-5 with TRBJ1-1; possibly TRBD1 for D (5 bases). CDR1 MNHEY and CDR2 SVGAGI come from the germline V gene. V lost 5 bases to trimming and J lost 8 bases, with 9 bases between them. This CDR3 has 11 residues. CDR3 in DNA: TGTGCCAGCAGTACAAACAGGGAAGCTTTCTTT. Translation gives CASSTNREAFF.

This clonotype came up many times. J is TRBJ2-1 and V is TRBV12-3 or TRBV12-4; no clear D gene. Trimming pared 3 bases from V and 9 bases from J, leaving 6 bases between. The CDR3 loop spans 11 amino acids. CDR3 residues: CASSFGVEQFF. The CDR3 DNA sequence: TGTGCCAGCAGTTTTGGGGTTGAGCAGTTCTTC.

This chain uses TRBV5-1 with TRBJ2-1; TRBD2 matches 9 bases. The CDR3 covers 16 residues. In germline, CDR1 is SGHRS, CDR2 YFSETQ. V lost 2 bases to trimming and J lost 7 bases; unmatched junction nucleotides: 10. The CDR3 reads CASSFHHLTSGNEQFF. Here the CDR3 DNA reads TGCGCCAGCAGCTTCCATCACTTGACTAGCGGTAATGAGCAGTTCTTC.

This clonotype was recorded at least ten times. The gene calls are TRBV12-3 or TRBV12-4 and TRBJ1-2; D call uncertain. V lost 4 bases and J 6 bases, leaving 15 bases between the germline ends. CDR3 size: 14 residues. The CDR3 DNA reads TGTGCCAGCAGTTCCTGGGTGGGTGCCGATGGCTACACCTTC. This gives the protein CASSSWVGADGYTF.

The sample holds a few counts of this clonotype. The rearrangement links TRBV28 to TRBJ1-1; D gene unclear. CDR3 length equals 12 residues. CDR1 and CDR2 from the germline V gene are MDHEN and SYDVKM. V was trimmed by 7 bases and J by 9 bases, leaving 15 bases between them. CDR3 in DNA: TGTGCCAGCACATTCTCTTCAAATCAAGCTTTCTTT. This sequence encodes CASTFSSNQAFF.

Many counts were recorded for this clonotype. The chain links TRBV24-1 to TRBJ2-7, with 7 bases that match TRBD2. CDR1 and CDR2 (germline): KGHDR, SFDVKD. The CDR3 extends over 16 amino acids. Trimming at V came to 3 bases and at J to 2 bases, leaving 9 bases not matched to a gene. Here the CDR3 reads CATSDPGGSRPYEQYF. CDR3 DNA: TGTGCCACCAGTGATCCGGGGGGATCACGCCCCTACGAGCAGTACTTC.

This rearrangement joins TRBV15 to TRBJ2-1, with 7 bases identical to TRBD2. Germline V lookup: CDR1 LNHNV, CDR2 YYDKDF (reference sequence). Trimming removed 8 bases from V and 0 bases from J; junction bases left unmatched: 4. The CDR3 spans 14 residues. CDR3 amino acids: CATEGGSSYNEQFF. CDR3 sequence (DNA): TGTGCCACCGAAGGCGGGAGCTCCTACAATGAGCAGTTCTTC.

This clonotype was counted only a few times. The V gene is TRBV20-1, the J gene TRBJ1-1; the match to TRBD1 covers 12 bases. The germline gives CDR1 DFQATT, CDR2 SNEGSKA (reference sequence). The junction had 8 bases not matched to a gene; V was cut back by 0 bases and J by 3 bases. This CDR3 is built from 17 residues. CDR3 in amino acids: CSARDRDRGRGDTEAFF. CDR3 DNA: TGCAGTGCTAGAGACCGGGACAGGGGGCGCGGCGACACTGAAGCTTTCTTT.

The gene calls are TRBV20-1 and TRBJ2-3; 10 nucleotides align to TRBD2. Germline V CDR1 and CDR2: DFQATT, SNEGSKA (reference sequence). The CDR3 has 15 residues. The J segment lost 2 bases and the V segment lost 5 bases, leaving 7 bases of the junction unmatched. CDR3 sequence (DNA): TGCAGTGCTCCGGCCGGGACTAGCGCCACAGATACGCAGTATTTT. Translating it yields CSAPAGTSATDTQYF.

The rearrangement links TRBV10-3 to TRBJ2-7; 10 positions match TRBD2. This CDR3 contains 17 residues. V lost 8 bases, J lost 0 bases, and 13 bases stayed unmatched. Looked up from germline, CDR1 is ENHRY and CDR2 is SYGVKD. This chain's CDR3 is CAIGPGLAANSSYEQYF. DNA for the CDR3: TGTGCCATCGGCCCCGGACTAGCGGCTAACAGCTCCTACGAGCAGTACTTC.

This clonotype has just a few counts. V is TRBV4-2 and J is TRBJ2-3; no firm D call. CDR1 and CDR2 from the germline V gene are LGHNA and YNFKEQ. CDR3 length: 15 amino acids. Trimming took off 0 bases at V and 5 bases at J, with 12 bases between the two ends. As DNA, the CDR3 is TGTGCCAGCAGCCAAGATTTCGAGCGTGAAGATACGCAGTATTTT. This sequence encodes CASSQDFEREDTQYF.

The chain has TRBV20-1 and TRBJ2-3, with 7 bases matching TRBD1. The CDR3 spans 15 residues. The V gene's germline CDR1 is DFQATT and CDR2 SNEGSKA (reference sequence). Trimming took 3 bases from V and 3 from J; bases not matched to a gene: 9. This CDR3 is CSARQGGQNTDTQYF. The DNA for the CDR3 is TGCAGTGCTAGGCAAGGGGGCCAGAATACAGATACGCAGTATTTT.

This clonotype has at least ten counts. The chain is built from TRBV21-1 and TRBJ2-2; the D segment call TRBD1 is taken from the table without a DNA check. TRBV21-1 is designated a pseudogene. The CDR3 covers 15 residues. For the CDR3, the DNA is TGTGCCAGCAGCTGGGGACAGGGGGGCACCGGGGAGCTGTTTTTT. Protein product: CASSWGQGGTGELFF.

This rearrangement joins TRBV12-3 or TRBV12-4 to TRBJ2-1, with 8 bases aligning to TRBD2. CDR3 size: 15 residues. The V gene end was trimmed by 6 bases and the J gene end by 2 bases; junction bases not matched to a gene: 6. The CDR3 sequence is CASSRRTSPYNEQFF. In nucleotides, the CDR3 is TGTGCCAGCAGCCGTAGGACTAGCCCCTACAATGAGCAGTTCTTC.

This clonotype was picked up many times. The chain is built from TRBV3-1 and TRBJ2-7, with D unclear. This CDR3 region has 12 residues. V lost 0 bases and J 4 bases, leaving 4 bases between the germline ends. Germline V gene sequence: CDR1 LGHDT, CDR2 YNNKEL (reference sequence). DNA of the CDR3: TGTGCCAGCAGCCAAGAGAGGTACGAGCAGTACTTC. Protein product: CASSQERYEQYF.

The table lists this clonotype with a few counts. The chain couples TRBV20-1 to TRBJ1-6, with D perhaps matching TRBD1 (5 bases). This CDR3 comprises 15 residues. Germline V gene lookup returns CDR1 DFQATT and CDR2 SNEGSKA (reference sequence). Between the trimmed V and J ends, which lost 0 bases and 5 bases, there was a span of 11 bases. The CDR3 protein is CSARDRAPNNSPLHF. CDR3 nucleotide sequence: TGCAGTGCTAGAGACAGGGCGCCCAATAATTCACCCCTCCACTTT.

In its sample, this clonotype was seen many times. The J gene is TRBJ2-1, the V gene TRBV29-1, with 7 bases that match TRBD1. CDR1 and CDR2 (germline): SQVTM, ANQGSEA. The CDR3 consists of 14 residues. Trimming at V came to 3 bases and at J to 7 bases, leaving 9 bases not matched to a gene. The CDR3 spells CSVDGPRGWNEQFF. The CDR3 region has the DNA TGCAGCGTTGACGGGCCCAGGGGGTGGAATGAGCAGTTCTTC.

This clonotype came up many times. V is TRBV20-1 and J is TRBJ1-1; a weak D match, TRBD1 (6 bases). The CDR3 is 13 amino acids. Per germline, CDR1 DFQATT and CDR2 SNEGSKA (reference sequence). Trimming took 6 bases from V and 4 from J, leaving 15 bases between them. CDR3 loop: CSANTGRGTEAFF. For the CDR3, the DNA is TGCAGTGCCAATACAGGGAGGGGCACTGAAGCTTTCTTT.

In DNA form, the CDR3 reads TGTGCCAGCAGTTCCGCACAGGGAAATACGCAGTATTTT. Protein: CASSSAQGNTQYF. V usage is TRBV12-3 or TRBV12-4 and J usage is TRBJ2-3, with a weak D call TRBD1 (6 bases). CDR3 size: 13 residues. The V end was cut by 4 bases, the J end by 7 bases, with 12 bases between.

Ten or more counts support this clonotype. The J gene is TRBJ2-1, the V gene TRBV2; D ambiguous. CDR3 size: 14 residues. Germline V gene data show CDR1 as SNHLY and CDR2 as FYNNEI. Deletions cut 3 bases from V and 4 bases from J, with 10 bases between. In nucleotides, the CDR3 is TGTGCCAGCAGTGACGCTCCCATATACAATGAGCAGTTCTTC. This codes for CASSDAPIYNEQFF. Full variable domain (missing parts from reference TRBV2 and TRBJ2-1): EPEVTQTPSHQVTQMGQEVILRCVPISNHLYFYWYRQILGQKVEFLVSFYNNEISEKSEIFDDQFSVERPDGSNFTLKIRSTKLEDSAMYFCASSDAPIYNEQFFGPGTRLTVL.

This clonotype has a handful of counts. The rearrangement links TRBV7-2 to TRBJ2-7; D possibly corresponds to TRBD2 (5 bases). The ends were cut back, 6 bases at V and 6 bases at J, with 12 bases in the middle. The CDR3 spans 12 residues. Germline V CDR1 and CDR2: SGHTA, FQGNSA. Written as DNA, the CDR3 is TGTGCCAGCAGTCGGACTTTGTTCGAGCAGTACTTC. Its protein product is CASSRTLFEQYF.

The chain recombines TRBV11-2 with TRBJ2-5; 15 nucleotides line up with TRBD2. Germline V gene sequence: CDR1 SGHAT, CDR2 FQNNGV. The length of the CDR3 is 18 residues. V lost 2 bases, J lost 1 base, and 5 bases stayed unmatched. CDR3 region: CASSLQGLAGGFQETQYF. CDR3 DNA: TGTGCCAGCAGCTTACAAGGACTAGCGGGGGGGTTCCAAGAGACCCAGTACTTC.

This clonotype was detected many times. This rearrangement joins TRBV4-3 to TRBJ2-3; no reliable D call. Trimming left V 4 bases short and J 9 bases short, with 14 bases between. CDR1 is LGHNA and CDR2 is YSLEER in the germline V gene. The CDR3 extends over 13 amino acids. As DNA, the CDR3 is TGCGCCAGCAGCCCGACCCGGGCGTGGACGCAGTATTTT. This translates into CASSPTRAWTQYF.

This clonotype was seen ten or more times. This chain connects TRBV3-1 to TRBJ1-1; D remains ambiguous. The CDR3 runs 14 residues. Germline lookup yields CDR1 LGHDT and CDR2 YNNKEL (reference sequence). V was clipped by 1 base and J by 8 bases, with 14 bases between them. CDR3 in DNA: TGTGCCAGCAGCCAAGTTAACGTGGCAGAGGAAGCTTTCTTT. Amino acids: CASSQVNVAEEAFF.

A word on this clonotype: The junction does not match germline at one end; this may be a read error. This chain joins TRBV4-3 and TRBJ2-3; D uncertain. Germline-derived CDR1 and CDR2 are LGHNA and YSLEER. The CDR3 has 15 amino acids. CDR3 nucleotides: TGCGCCAGCAGCCAAGGGAGAGAGGATACAGATACGGAGTATTTT. Translation: CASSQGREDTDTEYF.

The chain employs TRBV3-1 and TRBJ2-3, with a possible D match to TRBD1 (6 bases). The CDR3 sequence is 17 residues long. The V end was cut by 4 bases, the J end by 9 bases, with 26 bases between. Looked up from germline, CDR1 is LGHDT and CDR2 is YNNKEL (reference sequence). Here the CDR3 reads CASSLQSMTRETGTQYF. The CDR3 DNA reads as TGTGCCAGCAGCCTCCAAAGCATGACGAGGGAGACAGGCACGCAGTATTTT.